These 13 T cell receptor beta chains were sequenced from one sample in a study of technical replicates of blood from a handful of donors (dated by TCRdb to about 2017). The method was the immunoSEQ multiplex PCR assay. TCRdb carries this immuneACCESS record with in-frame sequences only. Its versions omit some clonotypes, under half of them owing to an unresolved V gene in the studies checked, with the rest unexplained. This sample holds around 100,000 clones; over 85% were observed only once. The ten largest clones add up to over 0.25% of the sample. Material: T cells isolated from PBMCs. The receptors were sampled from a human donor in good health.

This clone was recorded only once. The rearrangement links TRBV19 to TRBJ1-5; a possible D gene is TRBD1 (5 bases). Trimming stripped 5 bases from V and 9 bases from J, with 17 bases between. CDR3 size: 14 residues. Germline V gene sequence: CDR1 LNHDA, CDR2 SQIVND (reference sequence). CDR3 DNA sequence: TGTGCCAGTAGTCCCGGGACGGGAGGTGGGCCCCAGCATTTT. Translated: CASSPGTGGGPQHF.

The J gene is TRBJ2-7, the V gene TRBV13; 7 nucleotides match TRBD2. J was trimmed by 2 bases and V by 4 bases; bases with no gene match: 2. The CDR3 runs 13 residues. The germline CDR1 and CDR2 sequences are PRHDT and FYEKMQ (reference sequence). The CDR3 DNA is TGTGCCAGCAGCTCGGCGGGGGCCTACGAGCAGTACTTC. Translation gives CASSSAGAYEQYF.

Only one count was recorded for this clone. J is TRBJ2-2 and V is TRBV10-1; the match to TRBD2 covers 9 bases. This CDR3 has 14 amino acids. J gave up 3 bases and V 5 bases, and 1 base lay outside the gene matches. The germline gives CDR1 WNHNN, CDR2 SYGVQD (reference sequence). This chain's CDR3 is CASSLAGDTGELFF. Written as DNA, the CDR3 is TGCGCCAGCAGTTTAGCGGGAGACACCGGGGAGCTGTTTTTT.

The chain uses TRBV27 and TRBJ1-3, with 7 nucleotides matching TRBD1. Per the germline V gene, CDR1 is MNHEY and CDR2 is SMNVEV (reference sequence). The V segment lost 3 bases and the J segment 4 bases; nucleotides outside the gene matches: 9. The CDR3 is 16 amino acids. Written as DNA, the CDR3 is TGTGCCAGCAGTTTGACGCCAGGGGGTTCAGGAAACACCATATATTTT. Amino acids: CASSLTPGGSGNTIYF.

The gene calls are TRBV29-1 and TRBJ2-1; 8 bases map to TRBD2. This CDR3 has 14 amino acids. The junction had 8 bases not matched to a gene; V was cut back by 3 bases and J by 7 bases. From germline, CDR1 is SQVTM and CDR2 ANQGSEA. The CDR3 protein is CSVDSAGAVNEQFF. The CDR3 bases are TGCAGCGTTGATTCAGCGGGAGCCGTGAATGAGCAGTTCTTC.

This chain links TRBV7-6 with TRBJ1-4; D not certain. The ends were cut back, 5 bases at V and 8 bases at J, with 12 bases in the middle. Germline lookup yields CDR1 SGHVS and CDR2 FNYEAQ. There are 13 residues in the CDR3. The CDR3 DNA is TGTGCCAGCAGCAGTGGGCATGGGGAAAAACTGTTTTTT. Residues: CASSSGHGEKLFF.

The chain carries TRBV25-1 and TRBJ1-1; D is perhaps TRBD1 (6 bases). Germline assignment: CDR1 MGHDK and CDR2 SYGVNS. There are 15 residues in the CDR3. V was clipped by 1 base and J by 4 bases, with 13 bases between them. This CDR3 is CASSEFGGASTEAFF. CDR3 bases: TGTGCCAGCAGTGAATTTGGGGGGGCAAGCACTGAAGCTTTCTTT.

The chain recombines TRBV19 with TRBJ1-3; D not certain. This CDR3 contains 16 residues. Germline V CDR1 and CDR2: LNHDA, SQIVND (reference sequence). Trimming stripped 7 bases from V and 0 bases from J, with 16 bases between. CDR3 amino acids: CASTELAATSGNTIYF. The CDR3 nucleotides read TGTGCCAGTACTGAATTGGCGGCAACCTCTGGAAACACCATATATTTT.

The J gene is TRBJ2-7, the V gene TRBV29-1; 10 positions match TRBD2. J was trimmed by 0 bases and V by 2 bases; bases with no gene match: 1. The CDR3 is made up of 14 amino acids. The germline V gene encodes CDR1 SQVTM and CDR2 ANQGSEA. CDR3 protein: CSVESSGSSYEQYF. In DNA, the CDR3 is TGCAGCGTTGAATCTAGCGGGAGCTCCTACGAGCAGTACTTC.

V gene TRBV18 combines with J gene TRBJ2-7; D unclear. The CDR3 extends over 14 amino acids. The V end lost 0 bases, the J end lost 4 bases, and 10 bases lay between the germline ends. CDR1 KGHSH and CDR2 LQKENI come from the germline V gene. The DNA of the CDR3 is TGTGCCAGCTCACCACCGCACTACCCTTACGAGCAGTACTTC. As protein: CASSPPHYPYEQYF.

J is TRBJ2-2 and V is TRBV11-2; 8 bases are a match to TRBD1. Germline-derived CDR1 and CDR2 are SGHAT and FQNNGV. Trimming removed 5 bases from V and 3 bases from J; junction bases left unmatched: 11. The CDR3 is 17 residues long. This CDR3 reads CASSLQSGGFYTGELFF. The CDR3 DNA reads TGTGCCAGCAGCCTTCAGTCAGGGGGCTTTTACACCGGGGAGCTGTTTTTT.

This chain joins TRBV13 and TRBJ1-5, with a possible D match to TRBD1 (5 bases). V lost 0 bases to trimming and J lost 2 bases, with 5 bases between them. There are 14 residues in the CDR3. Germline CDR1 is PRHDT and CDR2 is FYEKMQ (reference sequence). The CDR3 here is CASSLGRGNQPQHF. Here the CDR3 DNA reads TGTGCCAGCAGCTTAGGCAGGGGCAATCAGCCCCAGCATTTT.

The CDR3 here is CASSYSTSGLYEQYF. The CDR3 nucleotides read TGTGCCAGCAGTTATTCGACTAGCGGCCTCTACGAGCAGTACTTC. V and J are TRBV6-5 and TRBJ2-7, with 9 bases that match TRBD2. The germline V gene has CDR1 MNHEY and CDR2 SVGAGI. This CDR3 has 15 residues. The V segment lost 3 bases and the J segment 3 bases; nucleotides outside the gene matches: 6.